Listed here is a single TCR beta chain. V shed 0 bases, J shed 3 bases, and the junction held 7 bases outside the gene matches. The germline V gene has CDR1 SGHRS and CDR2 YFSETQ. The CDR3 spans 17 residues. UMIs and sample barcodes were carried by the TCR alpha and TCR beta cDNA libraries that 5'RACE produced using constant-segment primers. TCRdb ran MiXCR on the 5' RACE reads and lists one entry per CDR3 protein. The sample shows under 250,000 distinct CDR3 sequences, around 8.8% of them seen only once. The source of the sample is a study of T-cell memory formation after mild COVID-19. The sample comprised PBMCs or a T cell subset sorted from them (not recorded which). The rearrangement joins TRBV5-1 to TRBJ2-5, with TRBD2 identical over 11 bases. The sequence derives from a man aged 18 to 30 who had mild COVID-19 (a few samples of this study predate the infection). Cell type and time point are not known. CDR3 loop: CASSLGLAGSLKETQYF. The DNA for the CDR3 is TGCGCCAGCAGCTTGGGACTAGCGGGGTCCCTGAAAGAGACCCAGTACTTC.